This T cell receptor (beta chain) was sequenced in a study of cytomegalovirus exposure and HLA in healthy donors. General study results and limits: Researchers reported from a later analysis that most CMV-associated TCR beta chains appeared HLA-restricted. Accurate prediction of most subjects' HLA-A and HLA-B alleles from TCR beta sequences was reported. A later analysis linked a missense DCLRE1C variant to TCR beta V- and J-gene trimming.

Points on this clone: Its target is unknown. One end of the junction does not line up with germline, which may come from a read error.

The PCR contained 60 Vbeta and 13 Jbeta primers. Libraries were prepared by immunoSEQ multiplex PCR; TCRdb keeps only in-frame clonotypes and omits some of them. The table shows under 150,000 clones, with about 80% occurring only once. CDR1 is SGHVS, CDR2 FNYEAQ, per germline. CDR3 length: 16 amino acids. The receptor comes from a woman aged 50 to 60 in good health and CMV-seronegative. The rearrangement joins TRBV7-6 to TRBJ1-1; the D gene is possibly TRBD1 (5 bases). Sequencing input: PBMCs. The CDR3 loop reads CASSLAPPGMNAEAFF. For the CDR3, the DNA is TGTGCCAGCAGCTTAGCACCCCCAGGGATGAACGCTGAAGCTTTCTTT.